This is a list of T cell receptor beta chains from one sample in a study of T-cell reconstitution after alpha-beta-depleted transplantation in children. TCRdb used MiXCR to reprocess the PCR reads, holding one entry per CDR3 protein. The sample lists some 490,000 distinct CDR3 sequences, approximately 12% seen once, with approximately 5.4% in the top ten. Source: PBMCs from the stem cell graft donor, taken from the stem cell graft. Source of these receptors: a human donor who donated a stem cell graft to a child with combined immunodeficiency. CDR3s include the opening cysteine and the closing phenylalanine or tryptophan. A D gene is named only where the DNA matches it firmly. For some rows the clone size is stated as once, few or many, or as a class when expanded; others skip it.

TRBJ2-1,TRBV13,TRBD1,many,CASSMQTGTGGNEQFF,TGTGCCAGCAGCATGCAAACCGGGACAGGGGGGAATGAGCAGTTCTTC
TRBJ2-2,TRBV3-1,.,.,CASSLGPHSTGELFF,TGTGCCAGCAGCCTAGGCCCTCACTCCACCGGGGAGCTGTTTTTT
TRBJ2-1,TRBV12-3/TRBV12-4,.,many,CASRRTASNEQFF,TGTGCCAGCAGACGGACAGCTAGCAATGAGCAGTTCTTC
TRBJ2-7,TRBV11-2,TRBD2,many,CASGPGGPDEQYF,TGTGCCAGCGGACCGGGGGGGCCTGACGAGCAGTACTTC
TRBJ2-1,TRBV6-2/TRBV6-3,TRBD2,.,CASTGGGYNEQFF,TGTGCCAGCACGGGGGGTGGCTACAATGAGCAGTTCTTC
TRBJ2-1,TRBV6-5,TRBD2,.,CASSYGSGGLAYNEQFF,TGTGCCAGCAGTTACGGATCGGGAGGGCTTGCTTACAATGAGCAGTTCTTC
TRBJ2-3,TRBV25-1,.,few,CASSGPPAGLDTQYF,TGTGCCAGCAGTGGTCCCCCAGCGGGTCTGGATACGCAGTATTTT
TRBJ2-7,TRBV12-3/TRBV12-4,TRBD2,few,CASSLGLAAPYEQYF,TGTGCCAGCAGTTTGGGACTAGCGGCGCCCTACGAGCAGTACTTC
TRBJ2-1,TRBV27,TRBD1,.,CASSLPSDRVLSYNEQFF,TGTGCCAGCAGTTTACCCTCGGACAGGGTCCTCTCCTACAATGAGCAGTTCTTC
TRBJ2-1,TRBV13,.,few,CASSTRTSSSYNEQFF,TGTGCCAGCAGCACCCGGACCTCAAGCTCCTACAATGAGCAGTTCTTC
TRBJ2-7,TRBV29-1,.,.,CSVTPGLASKGEQYF,TGCAGCGTTACACCGGGACTCGCGTCGAAGGGGGAGCAGTACTTC
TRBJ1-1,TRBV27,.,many,CASSLSVREGEAFF,TGTGCCAGCAGTTTATCAGTAAGGGAGGGTGAAGCTTTCTTT
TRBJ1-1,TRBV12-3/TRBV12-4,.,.,CASRLGGVNTEAFF,TGTGCCAGCAGACTGGGGGGAGTTAACACTGAAGCTTTCTTT
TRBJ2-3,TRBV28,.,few,CASSLGQTNTDTQYF,TGTGCCAGCAGTCTTGGACAGACTAACACAGATACGCAGTATTTT
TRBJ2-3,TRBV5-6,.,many,CASSFAGQSTDTQYF,TGTGCCAGCAGCTTTGCAGGCCAGAGCACAGATACGCAGTATTTT
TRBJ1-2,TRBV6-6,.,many,CASSPRSYGYTF,TGTGCCAGCAGCCCCAGGAGCTATGGCTACACCTTC
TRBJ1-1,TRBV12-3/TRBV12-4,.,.,CASSLLGVGTEAFF,TGTGCCAGCAGTTTATTGGGCGTTGGCACTGAAGCTTTCTTT
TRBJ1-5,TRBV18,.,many,CASSSYPTQPQHF,TGTGCCAGCTCATCCTATCCGACCCAGCCCCAGCATTTT
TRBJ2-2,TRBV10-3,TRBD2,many,CAISESLAGGSDTGELFF,TGTGCCATCAGTGAGTCCCTAGCGGGAGGATCGGACACCGGGGAGCTGTTTTTT
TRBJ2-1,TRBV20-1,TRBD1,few,CSARPTGKNEQFF,TGCAGTGCTAGGCCGACAGGGAAGAATGAGCAGTTCTTC
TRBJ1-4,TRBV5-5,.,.,CASSLATANEKLFF,TGTGCCAGCAGCTTGGCCACGGCTAATGAAAAACTGTTTTTT
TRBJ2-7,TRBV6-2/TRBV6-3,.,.,CASNKEGPSFEQYF,TGTGCCAGCAACAAGGAGGGGCCTAGTTTCGAGCAGTACTTC
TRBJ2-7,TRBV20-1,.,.,CSAETLDSASFEQYF,TGCAGTGCTGAAACCTTGGACAGTGCCTCCTTCGAGCAGTACTTC
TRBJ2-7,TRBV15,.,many,CATSRGGIRSGYEQYF,TGTGCCACCAGCAGAGGTGGGATTAGGAGTGGGTACGAGCAGTACTTC
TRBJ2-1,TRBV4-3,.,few,CASSQDRAVLRQFF,TGCGCCAGCAGCCAAGATAGGGCGGTCTTGAGACAGTTCTTC
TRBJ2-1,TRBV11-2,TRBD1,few,CASSLRFGTDNNNEQFF,TGTGCCAGCAGCTTAAGGTTCGGGACAGACAATAACAATGAGCAGTTCTTC
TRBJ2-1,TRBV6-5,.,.,CASSHGRYNEQFF,TGTGCCAGCAGTCACGGCCGGTACAATGAGCAGTTCTTC
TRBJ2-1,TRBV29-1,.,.,CSVDGLSNLGISGEQFF,TGCAGCGTTGACGGTCTCTCGAACTTGGGGATCTCCGGTGAGCAGTTCTTC
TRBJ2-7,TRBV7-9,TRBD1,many,CASSHRDRGGNEQYF,TGTGCCAGCAGCCACAGGGACAGGGGCGGGAACGAGCAGTACTTC
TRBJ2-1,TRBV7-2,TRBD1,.,CASSPDRTHNEQFF,TGTGCCAGCAGCCCGGACAGGACCCACAATGAGCAGTTCTTC
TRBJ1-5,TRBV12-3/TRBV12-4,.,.,CASSSGTDSNQPQHF,TGTGCCAGCAGCTCGGGGACCGACAGCAATCAGCCCCAGCATTTT
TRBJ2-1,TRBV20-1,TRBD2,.,CSARTLAGGPIDAYNEQFF,TGCAGTGCTAGAACCCTAGCGGGAGGGCCGATTGACGCCTACAATGAGCAGTTCTTC
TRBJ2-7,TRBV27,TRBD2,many,CASSTSGRAYEQYF,TGTGCCAGCAGTACTAGCGGGAGGGCCTACGAGCAGTACTTC
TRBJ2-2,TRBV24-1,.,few,CATGERPPNTGELFF,TGTGCCACGGGGGAGCGGCCTCCGAACACCGGGGAGCTGTTTTTT
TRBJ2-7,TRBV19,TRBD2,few,CASSFGTTGYEQYF,TGTGCCAGTAGTTTCGGGACTACGGGCTACGAGCAGTACTTC
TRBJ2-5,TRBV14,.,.,CASSQDHGSWETQYF,TGTGCCAGCAGCCAAGATCACGGGTCTTGGGAGACCCAGTACTTC
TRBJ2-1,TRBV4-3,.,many,CASSQDSTTTPNEQFF,TGCGCCAGCAGCCAAGATTCCACCACCACCCCAAATGAGCAGTTCTTC
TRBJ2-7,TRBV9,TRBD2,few,CASSPRLAGGEQYF,TGTGCCAGCAGCCCACGACTAGCGGGGGGCGAGCAGTACTTC
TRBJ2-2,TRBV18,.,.,CASSIRTSNTGELFF,TGTGCCAGCTCAATCCGAACCTCGAACACCGGGGAGCTGTTTTTT